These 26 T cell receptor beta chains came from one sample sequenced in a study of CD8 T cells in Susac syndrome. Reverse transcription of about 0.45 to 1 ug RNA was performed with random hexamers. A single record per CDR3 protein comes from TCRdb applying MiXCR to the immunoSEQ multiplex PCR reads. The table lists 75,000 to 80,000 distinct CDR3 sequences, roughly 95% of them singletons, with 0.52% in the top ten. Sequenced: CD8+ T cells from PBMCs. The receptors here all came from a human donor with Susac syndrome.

CDR3 loop: CASSFLASGMNTEAFF. CDR3 DNA: TGTGCCAGCAGCTTCCTTGCGAGCGGAATGAACACTGAAGCTTTCTTT. V and J are TRBV7-9 and TRBJ1-1; D is ambiguous. Per germline, CDR1 SEHNR and CDR2 FQNEAQ (reference sequence). V was pared by 3 bases and J by 0 bases, with 14 bases between. The CDR3 covers 16 residues.

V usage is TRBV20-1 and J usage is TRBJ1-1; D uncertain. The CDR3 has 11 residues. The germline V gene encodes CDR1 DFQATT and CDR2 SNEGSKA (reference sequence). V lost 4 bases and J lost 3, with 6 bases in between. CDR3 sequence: CSATDYTEAFF. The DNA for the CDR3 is TGCAGTGCTACCGATTACACTGAAGCTTTCTTT.

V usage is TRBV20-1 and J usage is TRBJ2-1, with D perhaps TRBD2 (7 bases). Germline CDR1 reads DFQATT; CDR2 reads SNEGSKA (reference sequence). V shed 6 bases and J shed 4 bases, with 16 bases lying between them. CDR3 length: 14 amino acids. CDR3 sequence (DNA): TGCAGTGCATTGCCGGGGGGCGTTTACAATGAGCAGTTCTTC. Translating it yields CSALPGGVYNEQFF.

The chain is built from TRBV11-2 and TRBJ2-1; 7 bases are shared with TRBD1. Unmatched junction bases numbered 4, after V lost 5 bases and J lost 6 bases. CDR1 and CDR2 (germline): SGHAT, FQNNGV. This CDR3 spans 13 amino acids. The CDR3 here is CASSGDSFNEQFF. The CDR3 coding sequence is TGTGCCAGCAGCGGGGACAGCTTCAATGAGCAGTTCTTC.

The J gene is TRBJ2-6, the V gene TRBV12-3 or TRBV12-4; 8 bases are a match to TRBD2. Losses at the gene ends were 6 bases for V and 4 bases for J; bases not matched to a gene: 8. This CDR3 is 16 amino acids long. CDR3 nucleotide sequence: TGTGCCAGCAGCGGTCGGGGGGGGCTAGGGGCCAACGTCCTGACTTTC. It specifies CASSGRGGLGANVLTF.

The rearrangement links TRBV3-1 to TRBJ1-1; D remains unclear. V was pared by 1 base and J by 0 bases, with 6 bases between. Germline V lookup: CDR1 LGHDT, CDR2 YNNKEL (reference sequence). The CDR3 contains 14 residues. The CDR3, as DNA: TGTGCCAGCAGCCAAGTCAAGGTGAACACTGAAGCTTTCTTT. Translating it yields CASSQVKVNTEAFF.

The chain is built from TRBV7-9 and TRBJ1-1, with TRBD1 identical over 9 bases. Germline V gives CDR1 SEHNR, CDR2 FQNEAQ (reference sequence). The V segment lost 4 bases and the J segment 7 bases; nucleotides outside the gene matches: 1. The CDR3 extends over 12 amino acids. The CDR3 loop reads CASSWGQGEAFF. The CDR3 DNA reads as TGTGCCAGCAGCTGGGGACAGGGTGAAGCTTTCTTT.

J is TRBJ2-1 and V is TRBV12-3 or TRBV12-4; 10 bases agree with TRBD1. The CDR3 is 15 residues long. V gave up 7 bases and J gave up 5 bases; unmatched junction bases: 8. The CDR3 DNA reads TGTGCCAGCACTCAAACCGGGACAGGGGACAATGAGCAGTTCTTC. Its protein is CASTQTGTGDNEQFF.

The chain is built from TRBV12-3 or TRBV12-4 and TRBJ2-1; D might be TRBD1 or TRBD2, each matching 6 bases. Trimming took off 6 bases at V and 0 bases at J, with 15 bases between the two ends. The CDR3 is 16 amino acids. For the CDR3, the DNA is TGTGCCAGCAGGGGGGCTAGCGAAGGCTCCTACAATGAGCAGTTCTTC. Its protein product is CASRGASEGSYNEQFF.

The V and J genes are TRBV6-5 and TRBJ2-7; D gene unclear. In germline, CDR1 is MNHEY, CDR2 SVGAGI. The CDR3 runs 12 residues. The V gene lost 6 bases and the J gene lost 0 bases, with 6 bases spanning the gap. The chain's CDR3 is CASRRNSYEQYF. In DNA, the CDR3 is TGTGCCAGCAGAAGAAACTCCTACGAGCAGTACTTC.

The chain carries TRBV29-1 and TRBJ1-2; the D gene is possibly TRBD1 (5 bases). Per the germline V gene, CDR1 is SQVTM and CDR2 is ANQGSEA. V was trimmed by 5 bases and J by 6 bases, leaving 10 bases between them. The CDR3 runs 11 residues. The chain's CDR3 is CSVPGGNGYTF. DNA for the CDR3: TGCAGCGTTCCCGGGGGGAATGGCTACACCTTC.

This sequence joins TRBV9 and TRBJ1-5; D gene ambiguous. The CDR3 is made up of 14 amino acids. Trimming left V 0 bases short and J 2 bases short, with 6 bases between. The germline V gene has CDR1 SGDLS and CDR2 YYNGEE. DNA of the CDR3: TGTGCCAGCAGCGTAGAGGATCGCAATCAGCCCCAGCATTTT. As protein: CASSVEDRNQPQHF.

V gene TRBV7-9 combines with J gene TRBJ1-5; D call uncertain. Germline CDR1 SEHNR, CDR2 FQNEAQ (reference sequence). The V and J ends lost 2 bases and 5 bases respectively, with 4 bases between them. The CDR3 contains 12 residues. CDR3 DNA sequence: TGTGCCAGCAGCTTACCAGATCAGCCCCAGCATTTT. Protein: CASSLPDQPQHF.

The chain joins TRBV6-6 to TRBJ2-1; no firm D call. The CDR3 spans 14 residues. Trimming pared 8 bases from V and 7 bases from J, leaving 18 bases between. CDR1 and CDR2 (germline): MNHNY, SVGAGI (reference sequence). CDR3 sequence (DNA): TGTGCCAGCCTGTGGGAATACACGACAAATGAGCAGTTCTTC. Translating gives CASLWEYTTNEQFF.

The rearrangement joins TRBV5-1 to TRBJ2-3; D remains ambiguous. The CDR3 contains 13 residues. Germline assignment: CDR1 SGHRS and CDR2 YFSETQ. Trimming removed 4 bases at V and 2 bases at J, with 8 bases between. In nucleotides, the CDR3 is TGCGCCAGCAGCAATCAGGACACAGATACGCAGTATTTT. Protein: CASSNQDTDTQYF.

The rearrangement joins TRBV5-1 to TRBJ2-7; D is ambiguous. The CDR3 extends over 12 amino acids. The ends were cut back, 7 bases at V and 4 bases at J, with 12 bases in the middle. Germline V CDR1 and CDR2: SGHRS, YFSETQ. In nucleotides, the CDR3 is TGCGCCAGCCGACTCCACCCTTACGAGCAGTACTTC. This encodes CASRLHPYEQYF.

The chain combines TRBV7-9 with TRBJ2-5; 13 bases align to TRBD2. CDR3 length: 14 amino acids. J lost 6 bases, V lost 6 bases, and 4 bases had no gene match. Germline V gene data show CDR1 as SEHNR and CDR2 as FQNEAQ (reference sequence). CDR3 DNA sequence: TGTGCCAGCAGGGGACTAGCGGGGTCAAAGACCCAGTACTTC. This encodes CASRGLAGSKTQYF. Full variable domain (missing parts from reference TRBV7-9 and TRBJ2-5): DTGVSQNPRHKITKRGQNVTFRCDPISEHNRLYWYRQTLGQGPEFLTYFQNEAQLEKSRLLSDRFSAERPKGSFSTLEIQRTEQGDSAMYLCASRGLAGSKTQYFGPGTRLLVL.

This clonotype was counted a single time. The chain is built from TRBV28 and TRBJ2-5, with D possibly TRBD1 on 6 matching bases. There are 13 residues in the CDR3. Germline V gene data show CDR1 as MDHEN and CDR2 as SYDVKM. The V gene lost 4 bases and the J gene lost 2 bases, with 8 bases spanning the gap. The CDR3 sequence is CASSYQGQETQYF. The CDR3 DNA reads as TGTGCCAGCAGTTATCAGGGGCAAGAGACCCAGTACTTC.

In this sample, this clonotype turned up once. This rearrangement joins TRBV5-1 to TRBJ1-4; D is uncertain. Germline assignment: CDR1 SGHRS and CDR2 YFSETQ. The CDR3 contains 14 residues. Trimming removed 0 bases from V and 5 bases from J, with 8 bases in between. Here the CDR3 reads CASSLGGQNEKLFF. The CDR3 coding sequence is TGCGCCAGCAGCTTGGGAGGGCAGAATGAAAAACTGTTTTTT.

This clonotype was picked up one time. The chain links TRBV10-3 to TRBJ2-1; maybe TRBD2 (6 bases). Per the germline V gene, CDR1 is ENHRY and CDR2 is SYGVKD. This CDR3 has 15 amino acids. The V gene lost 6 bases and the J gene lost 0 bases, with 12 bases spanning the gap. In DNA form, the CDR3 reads TGTGCCATCAGGCTAGCGTCGAGCTCCTACAATGAGCAGTTCTTC. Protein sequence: CAIRLASSSYNEQFF.

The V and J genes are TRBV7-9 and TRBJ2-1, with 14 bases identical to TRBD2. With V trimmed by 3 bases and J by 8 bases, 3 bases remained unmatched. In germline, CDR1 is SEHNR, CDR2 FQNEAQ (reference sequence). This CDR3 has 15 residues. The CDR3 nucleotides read TGTGCCAGCAGCTTGCGACTAGCGGGGGGGGATGAGCAGTTCTTC. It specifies CASSLRLAGGDEQFF.

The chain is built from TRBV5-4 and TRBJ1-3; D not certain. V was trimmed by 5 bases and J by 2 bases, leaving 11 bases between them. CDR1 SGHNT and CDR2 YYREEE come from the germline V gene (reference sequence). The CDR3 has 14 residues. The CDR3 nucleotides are TGTGCCAGCAGGACCATCGGCACTGGAAACACCATATATTTT. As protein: CASRTIGTGNTIYF.

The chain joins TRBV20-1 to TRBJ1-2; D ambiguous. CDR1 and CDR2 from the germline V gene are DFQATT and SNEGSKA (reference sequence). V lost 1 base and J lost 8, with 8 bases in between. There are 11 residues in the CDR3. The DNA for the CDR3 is TGCAGTGCTAGAGCGGATCAAGGCTACACCTTC. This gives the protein CSARADQGYTF.

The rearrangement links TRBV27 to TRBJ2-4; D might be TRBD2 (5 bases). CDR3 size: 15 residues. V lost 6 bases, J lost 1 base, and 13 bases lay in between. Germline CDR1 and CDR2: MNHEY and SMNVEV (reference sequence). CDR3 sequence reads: CASSGLPGAKNIQYF. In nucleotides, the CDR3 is TGTGCCAGCAGCGGGTTACCGGGGGCCAAAAACATTCAGTACTTC.

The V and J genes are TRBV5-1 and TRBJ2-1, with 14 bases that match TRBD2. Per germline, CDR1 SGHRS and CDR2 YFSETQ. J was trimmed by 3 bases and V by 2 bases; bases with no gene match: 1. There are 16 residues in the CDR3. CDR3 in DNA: TGCGCCAGCAGCTTCGGGACTAGCGGGGGCTACAATGAGCAGTTCTTC. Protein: CASSFGTSGGYNEQFF.

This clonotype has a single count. CDR3 loop: CASSIWDGNQPQHF. In DNA form, the CDR3 reads TGTGCCAGTAGTATATGGGACGGGAATCAGCCCCAGCATTTT. The chain employs TRBV19 and TRBJ1-5; maybe TRBD1 (5 bases). V lost 2 bases and J lost 4, with 9 bases in between. Germline V CDR1 and CDR2: LNHDA, SQIVND (reference sequence). This CDR3 contains 14 residues.